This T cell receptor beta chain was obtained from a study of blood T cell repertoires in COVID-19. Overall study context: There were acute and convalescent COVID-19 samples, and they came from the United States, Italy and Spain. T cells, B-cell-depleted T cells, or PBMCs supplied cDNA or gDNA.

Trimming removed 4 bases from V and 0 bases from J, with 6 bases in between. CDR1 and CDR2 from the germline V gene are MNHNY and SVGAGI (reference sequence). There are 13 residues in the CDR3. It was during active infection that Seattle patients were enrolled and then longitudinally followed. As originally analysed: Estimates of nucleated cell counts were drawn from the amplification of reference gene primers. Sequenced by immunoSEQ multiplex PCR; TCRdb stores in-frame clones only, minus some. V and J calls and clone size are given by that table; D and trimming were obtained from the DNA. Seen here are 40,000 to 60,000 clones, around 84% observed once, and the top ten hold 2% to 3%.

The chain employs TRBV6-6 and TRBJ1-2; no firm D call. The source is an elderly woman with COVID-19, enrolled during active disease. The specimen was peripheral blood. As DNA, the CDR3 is TGTGCCAGCAGTTTTAGCACTAACTATGGCTACACCTTC. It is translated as CASSFSTNYGYTF.